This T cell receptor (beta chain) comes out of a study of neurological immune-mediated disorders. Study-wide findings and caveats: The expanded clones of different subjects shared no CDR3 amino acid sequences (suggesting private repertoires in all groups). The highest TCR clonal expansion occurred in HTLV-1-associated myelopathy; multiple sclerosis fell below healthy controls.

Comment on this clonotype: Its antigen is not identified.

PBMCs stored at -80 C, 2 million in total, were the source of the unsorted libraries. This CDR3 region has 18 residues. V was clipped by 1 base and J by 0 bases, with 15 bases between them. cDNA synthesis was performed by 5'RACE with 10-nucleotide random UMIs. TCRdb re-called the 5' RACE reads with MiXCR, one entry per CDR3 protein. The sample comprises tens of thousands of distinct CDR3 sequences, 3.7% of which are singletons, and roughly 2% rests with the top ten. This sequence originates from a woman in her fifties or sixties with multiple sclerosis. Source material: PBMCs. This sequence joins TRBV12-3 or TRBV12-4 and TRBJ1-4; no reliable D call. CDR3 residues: CASSLGGSLLATNEKLFF. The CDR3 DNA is TGTGCCAGCAGTTTAGGAGGATCCTTACTTGCAACTAATGAAAAACTGTTTTTT.